Presented here are 3 T cell receptor beta chains from one specimen sequenced in a study of radiotherapy plus CTLA-4 blockade in lung cancer. Sequencing used immunoSEQ multiplex PCR; TCRdb keeps in-frame clones, though not all of them. The sample has approximately 80,000 clones; about 79% are singletons. The sequencing used peripheral blood, collected from a patient treated with radiotherapy plus ipilimumab. These receptor sequences come from a human donor with non-small cell lung cancer whose response to radiotherapy plus ipilimumab could not be evaluated. Some clones in this sample may be carry-over from other donors' samples.

The chain uses TRBV2 and TRBJ1-3; 8 bases match TRBD1. J was trimmed by 3 bases and V by 6 bases; bases with no gene match: 4. The CDR3 covers 14 residues. The germline gives CDR1 SNHLY, CDR2 FYNNEI. The CDR3 bases are TGTGCCAGCAGCAATACAGGGGGTGGAAACACCATATATTTT. Its translation: CASSNTGGGNTIYF. The full variable domain, rest sourced from reference TRBV2 and TRBJ1-3, is EPEVTQTPSHQVTQMGQEVILRCVPISNHLYFYWYRQILGQKVEFLVSFYNNEISEKSEIFDDQFSVERPDGSNFTLKIRSTKLEDSAMYFCASSNTGGGNTIYFGEGSWLTVV.

This clone was seen a single time. This chain connects TRBV15 to TRBJ1-1, with D unclear. Trimming pared 0 bases from V and 2 bases from J, leaving 10 bases between. The CDR3 has 15 residues. Germline V gives CDR1 LNHNV, CDR2 YYDKDF (reference sequence). CDR3 bases: TGTGCCACCAGCAGAGATCGAGGCCGAAACACTGAAGCTTTCTTT. Its translation: CATSRDRGRNTEAFF.

The genes are TRBV25-1 and TRBJ1-1, with D perhaps matching TRBD1 (6 bases). This CDR3 comprises 16 residues. V was cut by 0 bases and J by 7 bases, with 18 bases left in between. The germline V gene encodes CDR1 MGHDK and CDR2 SYGVNS. CDR3 protein: CASSEYGFWGRGEAFF. The CDR3 DNA follows: TGTGCCAGCAGTGAATATGGGTTTTGGGGGCGCGGTGAAGCTTTCTTT.